This T cell receptor (beta chain) appears in the sequencing data of a study of cytomegalovirus exposure and HLA in healthy donors. Use of 60 Vbeta and 13 Jbeta primers characterized the PCR. Data came from immunoSEQ multiplex PCR; TCRdb stores just in-frame clones and leaves some out. The sample records about 200,000 clones, approximately 85% being singletons. In germline, CDR1 is MRHNA, CDR2 SNTAGT. This CDR3 spans 16 amino acids. V lost 0 bases and J lost 3; bases outside the gene matches: 6. This receptor was identified in a woman between 50 and 59 years old in good health and CMV-seropositive. Input material: PBMCs. The gene calls are TRBV6-4 and TRBJ2-3; 7 bases match TRBD2. The CDR3 sequence is CASSDSSGGGTDTQYF. For the CDR3, the DNA is TGTGCCAGCAGTGACTCGAGTGGCGGGGGAACAGATACGCAGTATTTT.